The 3 T cell receptor beta chains below all came from one sample that was sequenced in a study of response to subunit inactivated influenza vaccine. TCRdb processed the RT-PCR reads anew with MiXCR; each CDR3 protein has one entry. Counted here are hundreds of thousands of distinct CDR3 sequences, 7.6% occurring once; the ten biggest clones make up around 13%. Sequences were derived from PBMCs from blood, sampled around 25 months after vaccination. The origin of the receptors is a man between 45 and 75 years old who received an inactivated influenza vaccine.

In this sample, this clonotype turned up a few times. The chain is built from TRBV12-3 or TRBV12-4 and TRBJ2-1, with TRBD2 identical over 12 bases. After removal of 1 base from V and 3 bases from J, the junction contained 4 bases not matched to a gene. This CDR3 spans 17 amino acids. Written as DNA, the CDR3 is TGTGCCAGCAGTTTAGAACTAGCGGGGGGCAACTACAATGAGCAGTTCTTC. This codes for CASSLELAGGNYNEQFF.

This clonotype was found a few times. The chain carries TRBV4-2 and TRBJ2-7, with D uncertain. Germline V lookup: CDR1 LGHNA, CDR2 YNFKEQ. Trimming took 3 bases from V and 1 from J, leaving 7 bases between them. The CDR3 loop spans 13 amino acids. Here the CDR3 DNA reads TGTGCCAGCAGCCAGCGGCCATCCTACGAGCAGTACTTC. It specifies CASSQRPSYEQYF.

This clonotype has only a few counts. The V and J genes are TRBV5-1 and TRBJ2-3; a possible D gene is TRBD2 (6 bases). V lost 5 bases and J lost 1, with 8 bases in between. The germline CDR1 and CDR2 sequences are SGHRS and YFSETQ. The CDR3 sequence is 13 residues long. The CDR3 DNA reads TGCGCCAGCAGGGCTAGCGGCACAGATACGCAGTATTTT. It encodes CASRASGTDTQYF.